The 29 T cell receptor beta chains below all came from one sample that was sequenced in a study of cytomegalovirus exposure and HLA in healthy donors. Primers for the PCR totalled 60 Vbeta and 13 Jbeta. The table came from immunoSEQ multiplex PCR; TCRdb's copy has only in-frame clones and leaves some out. The table includes some 130,000 clones, about 80% detected once. The sequenced sample consisted of PBMCs. The origin of the receptors is a man between 25 and 39 years old in good health.

Written as DNA, the CDR3 is TGTGCCAGCAGTTCCACCGGGACAGGGACCTACGAGCAGTACTTC. This codes for CASSSTGTGTYEQYF. This chain joins TRBV6-5 and TRBJ2-5; TRBD1 agrees at 9 bases. The last part of the DNA fits TRBJ2-7 better; the J call may be wrong. The V gene's germline CDR1 is MNHEY and CDR2 SVGAGI. The CDR3 is made up of 15 amino acids.

The chain uses TRBV27 and TRBJ2-2; unclear D gene. From germline, CDR1 is MNHEY and CDR2 SMNVEV (reference sequence). This CDR3 is built from 15 residues. Trimming took 2 bases from V and 3 from J, leaving 10 bases between them. The CDR3, as DNA: TGTGCCAGCAGTTTAGAGTGGGCGTACACCGGGGAGCTGTTTTTT. Protein: CASSLEWAYTGELFF.

V gene TRBV10-3 combines with J gene TRBJ1-2, with D possibly matching TRBD1 (5 bases). V was trimmed by 0 bases and J by 3 bases, leaving 5 bases between them. Germline values: CDR1 ENHRY, CDR2 SYGVKD. This CDR3 has 13 amino acids. The CDR3 region has the DNA TGTGCCATCAGTGAGTCGACAGACTATGGCTACACCTTC. Protein sequence: CAISESTDYGYTF.

CDR3 residues: CSSKLPGDGYTF. For the CDR3, the DNA is TGCAGCTCTAAACTTCCGGGGGATGGCTACACCTTC. This sequence joins TRBV29-1 and TRBJ1-2, with a possible D match to TRBD1 (5 bases). Deletions cut 8 bases from V and 6 bases from J, with 16 bases between. CDR1 SQVTM and CDR2 ANQGSEA come from the germline V gene. This CDR3 has 12 residues. The whole variable domain, filled in from reference TRBV29-1 and TRBJ1-2, reads SAVISQKPSRDICQRGTSLTIQCQVDSQVTMMFWYRQQPGQSLTLIATANQGSEATYESGFVIDKFPISRPNLTFSTLTVSNMSPEDSSIYLCSSKLPGDGYTFGSGTRLTVV.

V and J are TRBV5-1 and TRBJ2-7; TRBD2 matches 10 bases. This CDR3 comprises 15 residues. The J segment lost 6 bases and the V segment lost 4 bases, leaving 10 bases of the junction unmatched. CDR1 and CDR2 from the germline V gene are SGHRS and YFSETQ. The CDR3, as DNA: TGCGCCAGCAGCCACCCTAGCGGGGGAGCTTTCGAGCAGTACTTC. Translating gives CASSHPSGGAFEQYF.

V is TRBV6-5 and J is TRBJ1-1; no reliable D call. The germline gives CDR1 MNHEY, CDR2 SVGAGI. Trimming removed 3 bases from V and 3 bases from J, with 8 bases in between. The CDR3 is 13 residues long. The CDR3 spells CASSYWQDTEAFF. The CDR3 DNA reads TGTGCCAGCAGTTATTGGCAGGACACTGAAGCTTTCTTT.

The chain combines TRBV28 with TRBJ1-5, with TRBD1 as a possible D gene (5 bases). The germline gives CDR1 MDHEN, CDR2 SYDVKM. The CDR3 totals 13 residues. Trimming removed 5 bases at V and 4 bases at J, with 9 bases between. The CDR3 region has the DNA TGTGCCAGCAGTCCCGGGGGGAATCAGCCCCAGCATTTT. This encodes CASSPGGNQPQHF.

V gene TRBV10-3 combines with J gene TRBJ2-7; D uncertain. The CDR3 consists of 12 residues. Germline-derived CDR1 and CDR2 are ENHRY and SYGVKD. Trimming took 2 bases from V and 3 from J, leaving 5 bases between them. This chain's CDR3 is CAISEVSYEQYF. CDR3 bases: TGTGCCATCAGTGAGGTTAGCTACGAGCAGTACTTC.

The chain recombines TRBV7-2 with TRBJ1-2, with D perhaps matching TRBD1 (6 bases). Germline V CDR1 and CDR2: SGHTA, FQGNSA. The CDR3 runs 15 residues. The V gene lost 4 bases and the J gene lost 8 bases, with 20 bases spanning the gap. The CDR3 spells CASSSGTPMRRGYTF. The CDR3 coding sequence is TGTGCCAGCAGCTCCGGGACACCGATGCGCAGGGGCTACACCTTC. Combining the CDR3 with reference TRBV7-2 and TRBJ1-2 gives the whole variable domain GAGVSQSPSNKVTEKGKDVELRCDPISGHTALYWYRQSLGQGLEFLIYFQGNSAPDKSGLPSDRFSAERTGGSVSTLTIQRTQQEDSAVYLCASSSGTPMRRGYTFGSGTRLTVV.

The V and J genes are TRBV18 and TRBJ2-2, with D possibly being TRBD1 (5 bases). The CDR3 runs 14 residues. Germline V gene data show CDR1 as KGHSH and CDR2 as LQKENI. V gave up 3 bases and J gave up 5 bases, with 10 bases separating them. The CDR3 here is CASSPPRGTGELFF. DNA of the CDR3: TGTGCCAGCTCACCCCCTAGGGGAACCGGGGAGCTGTTTTTT.

As for this clone: A junction end diverges from the germline sequence, so it may reflect a read error. The chain joins TRBV7-9 to TRBJ2-7, with D tentatively TRBD2 (6 bases). The germline V gene encodes CDR1 SEHNR and CDR2 FQNEAQ (reference sequence). This CDR3 is 15 amino acids long. The CDR3 DNA reads TGTTCCAGCAGCTTACGGGGCGGGATACCCTACGAGCAGTACTTC. It translates to CSSSLRGGIPYEQYF.

The chain links TRBV6-1 to TRBJ2-1; 9 nucleotides agree with TRBD2. The CDR3 consists of 14 residues. CDR1 is MNHNS and CDR2 is SASEGT in the germline V gene. With V trimmed by 8 bases and J by 2 bases, 4 bases remained unmatched. The CDR3 is CASGQREAYNEQFF. CDR3 in DNA: TGTGCCAGCGGGCAGCGGGAGGCCTACAATGAGCAGTTCTTC.

The chain links TRBV4-1 to TRBJ2-7; 12 nucleotides line up with TRBD2. The trim removed 1 base at V and 9 bases at J, leaving 16 bases unmatched. Germline CDR1 MGHRA, CDR2 YSYEKL. The length of the CDR3 is 18 residues. In nucleotides, the CDR3 is TGCGCCAGCAGCCAAGGCTTGGGACTAGCGGGTCCCACCCAGGGGCAGTACTTC. This codes for CASSQGLGLAGPTQGQYF.

The chain recombines TRBV19 with TRBJ2-4, with TRBD2 identical over 9 bases. The CDR3 has 13 residues. With V trimmed by 6 bases and J by 11 bases, 8 bases remained unmatched. CDR1 LNHDA and CDR2 SQIVND come from the germline V gene (reference sequence). The CDR3 sequence is CASSAREGGFQYF. The CDR3 DNA follows: TGTGCCAGTAGCGCGCGGGAGGGTGGGTTTCAGTACTTC.

This clone was seen just once. The V and J genes are TRBV5-1 and TRBJ2-5; TRBD2 agrees at 10 bases. The length of the CDR3 is 15 residues. After removal of 4 bases from V and 1 base from J, the junction contained 4 bases not matched to a gene. Germline assignment: CDR1 SGHRS and CDR2 YFSETQ. The CDR3 loop is CASSDSGRLQETQYF. In DNA form, the CDR3 reads TGCGCCAGCAGCGATAGCGGGAGGCTCCAAGAGACCCAGTACTTC.

The chain has TRBV5-1 and TRBJ2-7, with 13 bases lining up with TRBD2. Germline V gene sequence: CDR1 SGHRS, CDR2 YFSETQ. The V gene end was trimmed by 4 bases and the J gene end by 4 bases; junction bases not matched to a gene: 11. The CDR3 is 17 amino acids. CDR3 nucleotides: TGCGCCAGCAGCCCCGGGACTAGCGGGATATTTTCGTACGAGCAGTACTTC. Its translation: CASSPGTSGIFSYEQYF.

This clone was counted once. The J gene is TRBJ2-7, the V gene TRBV11-1; D possibly corresponds to TRBD1 (5 bases). The CDR3 sequence is 17 residues long. The ends were cut back, 0 bases at V and 3 bases at J, with 18 bases in the middle. Germline loops: CDR1 SGHAT, CDR2 FQDESV (reference sequence). For the CDR3, the DNA is TGTGCCAGCAGCTTAGCGCGTCCAGGGAATTTGGTCTACGAGCAGTACTTC. Its translation: CASSLARPGNLVYEQYF.

The V gene is TRBV4-1, the J gene TRBJ1-1; D gene unclear. Per germline, CDR1 MGHRA and CDR2 YSYEKL. V shed 4 bases and J shed 1 base, with 7 bases lying between them. The CDR3 contains 13 residues. CDR3 coding DNA: TGCGCCAGCAGCCTCAAGAGGAACACTGAAGCTTTCTTT. Protein sequence: CASSLKRNTEAFF.

The chain has TRBV30 and TRBJ2-5; 9 nucleotides agree with TRBD2. The CDR3 has 18 amino acids. Germline values: CDR1 GTSNPN, CDR2 SVGIG (reference sequence). Losses at the gene ends were 5 bases for V and 1 base for J; bases not matched to a gene: 17. The CDR3 region is CAWGATKWASGAQETQYF. CDR3 nucleotide sequence: TGTGCCTGGGGTGCTACAAAGTGGGCTAGCGGGGCCCAAGAGACCCAGTACTTC.

This chain joins TRBV19 and TRBJ1-2, with 7 bases fitting TRBD1. Germline V CDR1 and CDR2: LNHDA, SQIVND (reference sequence). Trimming took 1 base from V and 8 from J; bases not matched to a gene: 10. The CDR3 length is 15 residues. In nucleotides, the CDR3 is TGTGCCAGTAGTATAGGCCCGACAGGGTTGCGGGGCTACACCTTC. Translation: CASSIGPTGLRGYTF.

J is TRBJ2-7 and V is TRBV5-1; 8 bases line up with TRBD2. This CDR3 spans 15 amino acids. Trimming cost V 4 bases and J 5 bases; bases outside gene matches: 11. Germline CDR1 SGHRS, CDR2 YFSETQ. CDR3 in amino acids: CASSPDWREAHEQYF. DNA for the CDR3: TGCGCCAGCAGCCCGGACTGGCGGGAGGCCCACGAGCAGTACTTC.

The sample holds a few counts of this clone. The junction departs from the called germline gene at one end, perhaps through a read error. The chain uses TRBV6-1 and TRBJ2-7, with D maybe TRBD2 (9 bases). Germline V gene data show CDR1 as MNHNS and CDR2 as SASEGT. The CDR3 has 17 amino acids. The CDR3 is CASSGTGGSGGYYQQYF. The CDR3, as DNA: TGTGCCAGCAGTGGTACAGGGGGTAGCGGGGGATACTACCAGCAGTACTTC.

This clone was observed a single time. The chain joins TRBV2 to TRBJ1-2; D remains unclear. Trimming cost V 4 bases and J 0 bases, with 12 bases left between them. The germline V gene encodes CDR1 SNHLY and CDR2 FYNNEI. This CDR3 is built from 15 residues. The CDR3: CASSADGLSNYGYTF. In nucleotides, the CDR3 is TGTGCCAGCAGTGCGGATGGACTTTCTAACTATGGCTACACCTTC.

V usage is TRBV19 and J usage is TRBJ2-7, with TRBD1 matching 8 bases. Germline assignment: CDR1 LNHDA and CDR2 SQIVND (reference sequence). CDR3 length: 15 residues. V shed 6 bases, J shed 3 bases, and the junction held 10 bases outside the gene matches. The CDR3: CASSPTDRGYYEQYF. CDR3 nucleotide sequence: TGTGCCAGTAGCCCCACCGACAGGGGATACTACGAGCAGTACTTC.

This clone was seen more than once but under ten times. The DNA for the CDR3 is TGTGCCAGCAGTTTATCTAGAGGAGGGCCGCCAGGCACAGATACGCAGTATTTT. This translates into CASSLSRGGPPGTDTQYF. V is TRBV27 and J is TRBJ2-3, with D possibly being TRBD2 (6 bases). The V end was cut by 0 bases, the J end by 1 base, with 17 bases between. The CDR3 is 18 amino acids. Germline V gene sequence: CDR1 MNHEY, CDR2 SMNVEV (reference sequence).

This chain connects TRBV28 to TRBJ2-7; 10 nucleotides line up with TRBD1. The CDR3 is 14 amino acids. J gave up 6 bases and V 6 bases, and 8 bases lay outside the gene matches. The germline V gene has CDR1 MDHEN and CDR2 SYDVKM. The CDR3, as DNA: TGTGCCAGCAGCCTAGGGGACAGGGGACGCGAGCAGTACTTC. Translating it yields CASSLGDRGREQYF.

The chain combines TRBV7-8 with TRBJ2-5; 8 nucleotides match TRBD2. This CDR3 contains 15 residues. CDR1 is SGHVS and CDR2 is FQNEAQ in the germline V gene. V lost 4 bases to trimming and J lost 5 bases; unmatched junction nucleotides: 9. CDR3 region: CASSSGAGAGETQYF. CDR3 nucleotides: TGTGCCAGCAGCTCCGGAGCGGGGGCTGGGGAGACCCAGTACTTC.

The chain joins TRBV18 to TRBJ2-1; 7 bases are a match to TRBD1. Germline V gene data show CDR1 as KGHSH and CDR2 as LQKENI. CDR3 size: 14 residues. The V segment lost 3 bases and the J segment 4 bases; nucleotides outside the gene matches: 3. CDR3 sequence reads: CASSPTGFYNEQFF. The DNA for the CDR3 is TGTGCCAGCTCACCGACAGGGTTTTACAATGAGCAGTTCTTC.

This clone has a handful of counts. The chain employs TRBV2 and TRBJ2-5; D is possibly TRBD2 (6 bases). The CDR3 length is 13 residues. V was shortened by 8 bases and J by 7 bases, with 17 bases between the two germline ends. CDR1 is SNHLY, CDR2 FYNNEI, per germline. CDR3 sequence reads: CASGDFRLGTQYF. The CDR3 DNA reads TGTGCCAGCGGGGACTTTCGGCTGGGGACCCAGTACTTC.